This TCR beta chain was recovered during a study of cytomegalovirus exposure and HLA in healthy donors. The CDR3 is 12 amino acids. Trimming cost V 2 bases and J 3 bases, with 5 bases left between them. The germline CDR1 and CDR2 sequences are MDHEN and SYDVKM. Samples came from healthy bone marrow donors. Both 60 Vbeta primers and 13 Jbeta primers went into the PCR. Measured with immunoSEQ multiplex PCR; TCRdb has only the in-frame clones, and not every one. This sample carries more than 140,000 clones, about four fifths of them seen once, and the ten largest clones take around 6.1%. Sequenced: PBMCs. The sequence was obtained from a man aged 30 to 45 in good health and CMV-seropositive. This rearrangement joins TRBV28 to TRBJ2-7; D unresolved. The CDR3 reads CASSLQYYEQYF. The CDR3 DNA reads TGTGCCAGCAGTTTACAGTACTACGAGCAGTACTTC.